The TCR beta chain under discussion was sequenced for a study of T cells in localized non-small cell lung cancer. Study-level results: The study detected a median approximately 57 of the top 100 tumor clones in adjacent lung. Compared with tumor, uninvolved adjacent lung displayed greater T cell clonality, ranking highest overall. Only one tumor region went through sequencing, so heterogeneity may still be there.

This clone occurred once. What it recognizes is unknown. The data were produced by immunoSEQ multiplex PCR, yet TCRdb's version contains in-frame clones alone and is incomplete. This table holds some 15,000 clones, roughly 90% found once. Germline values: CDR1 SQVTM, CDR2 ANQGSEA. Trimming at V came to 7 bases and at J to 0 bases, leaving 4 bases not matched to a gene. The CDR3 extends over 13 amino acids. The V gene is TRBV29-1, the J gene TRBJ1-1; 8 nucleotides align to TRBD1. The sequencing here drew on peripheral blood mononuclear cells, taken before any cancer treatment. The TCR comes from a woman aged 35 to 70 with stage III lung adenocarcinoma. The CDR3 spells CSGRQGMNTEAFF. The CDR3 DNA follows: TGCAGCGGACGACAGGGGATGAACACTGAAGCTTTCTTT.